This T cell receptor (beta chain) comes out of a study of regulatory T cells in long-lasting Graves disease. Per the germline V gene, CDR1 is MNHEY and CDR2 is SVGAGI. Losses at the gene ends were 4 bases for V and 4 bases for J; bases not matched to a gene: 1. CDR3 size: 13 residues. The time point here: persistent/refractory GD, antithyroid drugs over 5 years with positive TRAb. The TCR library was prepared using RNA isolated from PBMCs. Researchers made TCR beta libraries by using iRepertoire HTBI primers and running Arm-PCR on CDR3 regions. Each CDR3 protein gets one entry after TCRdb re-called the multiplex PCR reads with MiXCR. The sample carries hundreds of thousands of distinct CDR3 sequences, less than 25% recorded once. The sample holds a few counts of this clonotype. The antigen remains unidentified. Study-wide results and caveats: Persistent disease preferred TRBV28, TRBJ1-2 and TRBJ2-5.

This sequence joins TRBV6-5 and TRBJ1-5; 7 positions agree with TRBD1. The material was peripheral blood mononuclear cells (PBMCs), obtained when the disease was refractory, from a patient treated with antithyroid drugs. The source is a female donor with Graves disease. DNA for the CDR3: TGTGCCAGCAGTTGGGGACAGAATCAGCCCCAGCATTTT. Translated, it gives CASSWGQNQPQHF.